These 28 T cell receptor beta chains originate from one sample sequenced in a study of control samples from healthy donors and cancer patients. This table comes from immunoSEQ multiplex PCR, and its TCRdb copy is limited to in-frame clones, with some not included. In the table there are fewer than 25,000 clones, 83% of which are singletons. The sequenced sample consisted of PBMCs. These receptors were obtained from a man aged 55 to 70 with head and neck cancer.

The chain links TRBV5-1 to TRBJ1-1, with D possibly matching TRBD1 (6 bases). Germline assignment: CDR1 SGHRS and CDR2 YFSETQ. The CDR3 runs to 15 residues. The V gene lost 7 bases and the J gene lost 2 bases, with 18 bases spanning the gap. This CDR3 is CASRALPGTNTEAFF. The CDR3 nucleotides read TGCGCCAGCCGTGCCCTGCCCGGGACAAACACTGAAGCTTTCTTT.

This clone was seen only once. The J gene is TRBJ2-6, the V gene TRBV7-2; D possibly corresponds to TRBD1 (6 bases). CDR1 SGHTA and CDR2 FQGNSA come from the germline V gene. V was shortened by 4 bases and J by 2 bases, with 9 bases between the two germline ends. CDR3 length equals 15 residues. This CDR3 reads CASSSQGTGANVLTF. The CDR3, as DNA: TGTGCCAGCAGCTCACAGGGAACTGGGGCCAACGTCCTGACTTTC.

The CDR3 here is CASSSNRGSYEQYF. The CDR3 nucleotides are TGCGCCAGCAGCAGCAACAGGGGAAGCTACGAGCAGTACTTC. The chain has TRBV5-1 and TRBJ2-7; 7 positions match TRBD1. From germline, CDR1 is SGHRS and CDR2 YFSETQ. Germline trimming cut 4 bases from V and 3 bases from J; bases unmatched to any gene: 7. The CDR3 is 14 residues long.

V and J are TRBV11-2 and TRBJ1-5, with D hard to call. With 1 base removed from V and 3 bases from J, the gap between germline ends came to 4 bases. This CDR3 region has 13 residues. Germline V gives CDR1 SGHAT, CDR2 FQNNGV. CDR3 amino acids: CASSLGNNQPQHF. Here the CDR3 DNA reads TGTGCCAGCAGCTTAGGAAACAATCAGCCCCAGCATTTT. Together with reference TRBV11-2 and TRBJ1-5, the CDR3 gives the full variable domain: EAGVAQSPRYKIIEKRQSVAFWCNPISGHATLYWYQQILGQGPKLLIQFQNNGVVDDSQLPKDRFSAERLKGVDSTLKIQPAKLEDSAVYLCASSLGNNQPQHFGDGTRLSIL.

The genes are TRBV6-4 and TRBJ1-2; TRBD1 aligns across 12 bases. The germline V gene encodes CDR1 MRHNA and CDR2 SNTAGT. V trimming: 0 bases; J trimming: 3 bases; junction bases outside the gene matches: 14. The CDR3 length is 20 residues. The CDR3 region has the DNA TGTGCCAGCAGTGACTCCAGGGGACAGGGGGCGCAAGGTTGGGACTATGGCTACACCTTC. It codes for CASSDSRGQGAQGWDYGYTF.

The gene calls are TRBV29-1 and TRBJ1-2; 10 bases are shared with TRBD1. This CDR3 comprises 12 residues. Germline V gives CDR1 SQVTM, CDR2 ANQGSEA. J lost 5 bases, V lost 6 bases, and 3 bases had no gene match. The CDR3 DNA sequence: TGCAGCGTCCCGGGACAGGGGTATGGCTACACCTTC. It specifies CSVPGQGYGYTF.

The chain is built from TRBV19 and TRBJ1-5; no firm D call. V was pared by 5 bases and J by 4 bases, with 9 bases between. The CDR3 loop spans 13 amino acids. Germline V gene lookup returns CDR1 LNHDA and CDR2 SQIVND (reference sequence). The chain's CDR3 is CASSRTENQPQHF. CDR3 DNA sequence: TGTGCCAGTAGTCGGACCGAGAATCAGCCCCAGCATTTT.

This clone was observed a handful of times. The chain has TRBV5-6 and TRBJ1-1; D is unresolved. This CDR3 is 12 amino acids long. V lost 0 bases to trimming and J lost 4 bases, with 4 bases between them. Per germline, CDR1 SGHDT and CDR2 YYEEEE. This CDR3 is CASSLDFTEAFF. The DNA for the CDR3 is TGTGCCAGCAGCTTGGATTTCACTGAAGCTTTCTTT.

The chain carries TRBV6-2 or TRBV6-3 and TRBJ1-1; weak D call: TRBD1 (5 bases). The germline CDR1 and CDR2 sequences are MNHEY and SVGEGT. CDR3 size: 19 residues. Trimming shortened V by 3 bases and J by 4 bases, and 27 bases separated the two germline ends. This chain's CDR3 is CASSYFRQPGLKRSTEAFF. For the CDR3, the DNA is TGTGCCAGCAGTTATTTCCGACAGCCGGGACTCAAAAGGAGCACTGAAGCTTTCTTT.

The rearrangement links TRBV19 to TRBJ1-2; D is perhaps TRBD1 (6 bases). V gave up 5 bases and J gave up 6 bases, with 13 bases separating them. The germline gives CDR1 LNHDA, CDR2 SQIVND (reference sequence). This CDR3 has 13 residues. The CDR3 nucleotides are TGTGCCAGTAGTGATAGGGCAGGGGATGGCTACACCTTC. Encoded protein: CASSDRAGDGYTF.

This chain links TRBV6-2 or TRBV6-3 with TRBJ2-1; D is undetermined. Deletions cut 2 bases from V and 10 bases from J, with 6 bases between. This CDR3 contains 11 residues. Germline assignment: CDR1 MNHEY and CDR2 SVGEGT. The CDR3 DNA reads TGTGCCAGCAGTTACCCTACGGAGCAGTTCTTC. This translates into CASSYPTEQFF.

The chain recombines TRBV30 with TRBJ1-1; D is perhaps TRBD1 (6 bases). The germline V gene has CDR1 GTSNPN and CDR2 SVGIG (reference sequence). The CDR3 has 12 residues. Trimming took off 8 bases at V and 9 bases at J, with 19 bases between the two ends. The CDR3 here is CAIGQGQGKAFF. The DNA for the CDR3 is TGTGCCATTGGGCAGGGGCAAGGCAAAGCTTTCTTT.

This rearrangement joins TRBV27 to TRBJ2-3, with D hard to call. The ends were cut back, 4 bases at V and 4 bases at J, with 9 bases in the middle. The CDR3 consists of 13 residues. The V gene's germline CDR1 is MNHEY and CDR2 SMNVEV (reference sequence). The CDR3 region is CASSSPEPDTQYF. The DNA of the CDR3 is TGTGCCAGCAGTTCCCCGGAGCCAGATACGCAGTATTTT.

The chain is built from TRBV10-1 and TRBJ2-7; the match to TRBD2 covers 9 bases. J was trimmed by 3 bases and V by 8 bases; bases with no gene match: 5. This CDR3 has 13 residues. Germline loops: CDR1 WNHNN, CDR2 SYGVQD (reference sequence). CDR3 amino acids: CASSPSGVYEQYF. Written as DNA, the CDR3 is TGCGCCAGCTCACCTAGCGGGGTCTACGAGCAGTACTTC.

DNA of the CDR3: TGCGCCAGCAGCCAAGGGACAGGGGTTTGGGAGGTGATCGGTCCCGGGGAGCTGTTTTTT. Its protein is CASSQGTGVWEVIGPGELFF. This sequence joins TRBV4-3 and TRBJ2-2, with 9 bases fitting TRBD1. With 1 base clipped from V and 6 bases from J, the junction kept 18 bases outside the gene matches. In germline, CDR1 is LGHNA, CDR2 YSLEER. This CDR3 contains 20 residues.

V gene TRBV29-1 combines with J gene TRBJ2-2; 8 nucleotides line up with TRBD2. Germline CDR1 is SQVTM and CDR2 is ANQGSEA. The J segment lost 4 bases and the V segment lost 6 bases, leaving 13 bases of the junction unmatched. The CDR3 is 16 residues long. CDR3 residues: CSVRDYSGGGTGELFF. Here the CDR3 DNA reads TGCAGCGTCCGGGACTACAGCGGGGGCGGCACCGGGGAGCTGTTTTTT.

The chain couples TRBV12-3 or TRBV12-4 to TRBJ1-3; D unclear. The V end lost 0 bases, the J end lost 4 bases, and 4 bases lay between the germline ends. This CDR3 is built from 13 residues. The CDR3 spells CASSLAQGNTIYF. The CDR3 bases are TGTGCCAGCAGTTTAGCGCAGGGAAACACCATATATTTT.

J is TRBJ2-3 and V is TRBV7-6, with 8 bases fitting TRBD1. Germline assignment: CDR1 SGHVS and CDR2 FNYEAQ. V trimming: 1 base; J trimming: 3 bases; junction bases outside the gene matches: 0. The CDR3 runs to 14 residues. The CDR3 bases are TGTGCCAGCAGCTTAGGACAGGGGACAGATACGCAGTATTTT. Translating gives CASSLGQGTDTQYF.

This chain uses TRBV7-2 with TRBJ2-7, with TRBD1 matching 9 bases. This CDR3 is 15 amino acids long. With 6 bases clipped from V and 6 bases from J, the junction kept 12 bases outside the gene matches. Germline lookup yields CDR1 SGHTA and CDR2 FQGNSA. CDR3 in DNA: TGTGCCAGCAGTTTGGACACAGGGGGCCGTGGCGAGCAGTACTTC. It translates to CASSLDTGGRGEQYF.

The chain has TRBV7-2 and TRBJ2-4; D perhaps matches TRBD1 (6 bases). The V gene lost 1 base and the J gene lost 9 bases, with 7 bases spanning the gap. CDR1 and CDR2 from the germline V gene are SGHTA and FQGNSA. CDR3 length: 12 residues. CDR3: CASSLDRAIQYF. The CDR3, as DNA: TGTGCCAGCAGCTTAGACAGGGCCATTCAGTACTTC.

The CDR3 sequence: CASSEGLAGVTEQFF. DNA of the CDR3: TGTGCCAGCAGTGAAGGGCTAGCGGGAGTTACCGAGCAGTTCTTC. This chain joins TRBV2 and TRBJ2-1, with 10 bases lining up with TRBD2. This CDR3 is 15 amino acids long. The V gene end was trimmed by 1 base and the J gene end by 10 bases; junction bases not matched to a gene: 7. Germline CDR1 reads SNHLY; CDR2 reads FYNNEI. Supplemented by reference TRBV2 and TRBJ2-1, the full variable domain reads EPEVTQTPSHQVTQMGQEVILRCVPISNHLYFYWYRQILGQKVEFLVSFYNNEISEKSEIFDDQFSVERPDGSNFTLKIRSTKLEDSAMYFCASSEGLAGVTEQFFGPGTRLTVL.

The chain carries TRBV6-5 and TRBJ1-2; 8 bases agree with TRBD1. Per germline, CDR1 MNHEY and CDR2 SVGAGI. CDR3 length equals 15 residues. Unmatched junction bases numbered 8, after V lost 2 bases and J lost 6 bases. The CDR3 nucleotides are TGTGCCAGCAGTTACGCCATAGGGACAGGAAATGGCTACACCTTC. Protein: CASSYAIGTGNGYTF.

This chain connects TRBV7-9 to TRBJ2-5; D tentatively reads TRBD1 or TRBD2 (6 bases each). With 0 bases removed from V and 4 bases from J, the gap between germline ends came to 9 bases. The CDR3 extends over 14 amino acids. Germline V gene data show CDR1 as SEHNR and CDR2 as FQNEAQ (reference sequence). Here the CDR3 DNA reads TGTGCCAGCAGCTTAGCCGGGGGCGCAGAGACCCAGTACTTC. This gives the protein CASSLAGGAETQYF.

CDR3 protein: CAGRAGWATGELFF. Here the CDR3 DNA reads TGTGCGGGCAGGGCAGGCTGGGCCACCGGGGAGCTGTTTTTT. J is TRBJ2-2 and V is TRBV2, with D possibly TRBD1 on 5 matching bases. In germline, CDR1 is SNHLY, CDR2 FYNNEI. This CDR3 contains 14 residues.

This chain joins TRBV6-6 and TRBJ2-2; D gene unclear. Germline CDR1 reads MNHNY; CDR2 reads SVGAGI (reference sequence). The CDR3 is made up of 14 amino acids. Trimming took 6 bases from V and 1 from J, leaving 9 bases between them. The CDR3 DNA follows: TGTGCCAGCAGCATTGACCGGAACACCGGGGAGCTGTTTTTT. It is translated as CASSIDRNTGELFF.

This clone was seen more than once but under ten times. Here the CDR3 reads CASSSAGVLYEQYF. The CDR3, as DNA: TGTGCCAGCAGCTCAGCGGGAGTTCTCTACGAGCAGTACTTC. The gene calls are TRBV7-9 and TRBJ2-7; 8 nucleotides match TRBD2. The CDR3 consists of 14 residues. The ends lost 4 bases at V and 3 bases at J; junction bases unmatched: 5. Germline-derived CDR1 and CDR2 are SEHNR and FQNEAQ (reference sequence).

This sequence joins TRBV6-5 and TRBJ2-5; 8 bases line up with TRBD2. The CDR3 contains 13 residues. The V gene's germline CDR1 is MNHEY and CDR2 SVGAGI. The V and J ends lost 7 bases and 5 bases, in that order; junction bases with no gene match: 6. CDR3 sequence (DNA): TGTGCCAGCAAGGTAGCGGGACCCGAGACCCAGTACTTC. Protein product: CASKVAGPETQYF.

The CDR3 spells CASSIQGNQPQHF. Here the CDR3 DNA reads TGTGCCAGCAGCATACAGGGCAATCAGCCCCAGCATTTT. The J gene is TRBJ1-5, the V gene TRBV6-6; D possibly corresponds to TRBD1 (5 bases). This CDR3 has 13 residues. V was shortened by 6 bases and J by 2 bases, with 8 bases between the two germline ends. CDR1 MNHNY and CDR2 SVGAGI come from the germline V gene (reference sequence).